One and the same sample provided the 26 T cell receptor beta chains below, sequenced in a study of cytomegalovirus exposure and HLA in healthy donors (dated by TCRdb to 2015 to 2018). The library was obtained by the immunoSEQ multiplex PCR assay. The multiplex PCR relied on a mix of 60 forward primers for TCR Vbeta segments and 13 reverse primers for TCR Jbeta segments. TCRdb's version of the immuneACCESS table is confined to in-frame rearrangements and falls short of the full clone set. An unresolved V gene accounts for under half of the shortfall where checked; the remainder is of unknown origin. Across this sample there are around 180,000 clones, with over 65% seen only once. Jointly, the top ten make up about 2.4% of the sample. The sequenced material came from PBMCs. The receptor set was obtained from a man between 60 and 75 years old in good health and CMV-seronegative.

The V and J genes are TRBV6-1 and TRBJ1-5, with D possibly TRBD1 on 6 matching bases. The CDR3 sequence is 16 residues long. Trimming left V 1 base short and J 2 bases short, with 12 bases between. Germline V gene data show CDR1 as MNHNS and CDR2 as SASEGT. In nucleotides, the CDR3 is TGTGCCAGCAGTGAAGGGCAGGGGCGCGGCAATCAGCCCCAGCATTTT. Its translation is CASSEGQGRGNQPQHF.

V and J are TRBV5-1 and TRBJ2-7; 9 bases fit TRBD1. This CDR3 is built from 15 residues. From germline, CDR1 is SGHRS and CDR2 YFSETQ. The V and J ends lost 0 bases and 2 bases, in that order; junction bases with no gene match: 3. The CDR3 DNA sequence: TGCGCCAGCAGCTTGGTGGGACAGGGACCCTACGAGCAGTACTTC. The encoded protein is CASSLVGQGPYEQYF.

The V gene is TRBV30, the J gene TRBJ2-1; TRBD2 might be the D (7 bases). V was shortened by 2 bases and J by 0 bases, with 8 bases between the two germline ends. In germline, CDR1 is GTSNPN, CDR2 SVGIG (reference sequence). This CDR3 spans 14 amino acids. DNA of the CDR3: TGTGCCTGGAGTAGGGGGGGCTCCTACAATGAGCAGTTCTTC. Translating gives CAWSRGGSYNEQFF.

V and J are TRBV11-2 and TRBJ1-1, with TRBD1 matching 7 bases. V shed 2 bases and J 4 bases; nucleotides not matched to a gene: 7. CDR1 SGHAT and CDR2 FQNNGV come from the germline V gene. The CDR3 sequence is 15 residues long. The CDR3 DNA sequence: TGTGCCAGCAGCTTAAGGGGGCCTTTCCCCACTGAAGCTTTCTTT. It yields the protein CASSLRGPFPTEAFF.

The chain recombines TRBV11-2 with TRBJ2-7; D perhaps matches TRBD2 (7 bases). There are 16 residues in the CDR3. The V gene's germline CDR1 is SGHAT and CDR2 FQNNGV. V was trimmed by 2 bases and J by 4 bases, leaving 18 bases between them. CDR3 DNA: TGTGCCAGCAGCTTACGAAGGGGGGGAGAGGGGTACGAGCAGTACTTC. Translation gives CASSLRRGGEGYEQYF.

The chain is built from TRBV19 and TRBJ1-6, with 7 bases aligning to TRBD1. V was pared by 5 bases and J by 7 bases, with 8 bases of the junction left unmatched. The CDR3 covers 15 residues. Germline V gene data show CDR1 as LNHDA and CDR2 as SQIVND (reference sequence). The CDR3 loop is CASSPRQGRNSPLHF. The CDR3 DNA reads as TGTGCCAGTAGTCCTCGACAGGGAAGGAATTCACCCCTCCACTTT.

This rearrangement joins TRBV5-1 to TRBJ1-5; 10 bases line up with TRBD1. The CDR3 runs to 13 residues. V was pared by 4 bases and J by 7 bases, with 2 bases of the junction left unmatched. Germline V gene sequence: CDR1 SGHRS, CDR2 YFSETQ. The DNA for the CDR3 is TGCGCCAGCAGCCAGACAGGGGGCCAGCCCCAGCATTTT. It codes for CASSQTGGQPQHF. Full variable domain (missing parts from reference TRBV5-1 and TRBJ1-5): KAGVTQTPRYLIKTRGQQVTLSCSPISGHRSVSWYQQTPGQGLQFLFEYFSETQRNKGNFPGRFSGRQFSNSRSEMNVSTLELGDSALYLCASSQTGGQPQHFGDGTRLSIL.

The chain combines TRBV10-1 with TRBJ1-2, with 12 bases identical to TRBD1. This CDR3 contains 17 residues. Germline CDR1 and CDR2: WNHNN and SYGVQD (reference sequence). V shed 3 bases, J shed 3 bases, and the junction held 8 bases outside the gene matches. CDR3 sequence: CASSETGTGGAHYGYTF. CDR3 DNA: TGCGCCAGCAGTGAAACCGGGACAGGGGGCGCCCACTATGGCTACACCTTC.

This chain links TRBV27 with TRBJ2-7; D call uncertain. V shed 3 bases and J shed 3 bases, with 9 bases lying between them. CDR1 and CDR2 (germline): MNHEY, SMNVEV (reference sequence). This CDR3 is 13 amino acids long. CDR3 protein: CASSLTPVYEQYF. In DNA form, the CDR3 reads TGTGCCAGCAGTTTGACACCGGTCTACGAGCAGTACTTC.

This sequence joins TRBV19 and TRBJ1-5; a possible D gene is TRBD1 (5 bases). The germline V gene has CDR1 LNHDA and CDR2 SQIVND (reference sequence). CDR3 length equals 13 residues. Trimming cost V 3 bases and J 4 bases, with 7 bases left between them. The chain's CDR3 is CASSIGHNQPQHF. CDR3 bases: TGTGCCAGTAGTATCGGACATAATCAGCCCCAGCATTTT.

CDR3 sequence reads: CASSSQMTGGSYEQYF. The CDR3 nucleotides read TGTGCCAGCAGCTCCCAAATGACAGGGGGGTCCTACGAGCAGTACTTC. V usage is TRBV7-9 and J usage is TRBJ2-7, with 9 bases fitting TRBD1. There are 16 residues in the CDR3. Germline V gene sequence: CDR1 SEHNR, CDR2 FQNEAQ (reference sequence). V trimming: 4 bases; J trimming: 1 base; junction bases outside the gene matches: 8.

The chain combines TRBV5-4 with TRBJ2-5, with TRBD2 identical over 7 bases. Germline CDR1 reads SGHNT; CDR2 reads YYREEE (reference sequence). This CDR3 is built from 14 residues. V lost 5 bases and J lost 1; bases outside the gene matches: 5. The CDR3 loop is CASRPSSGQETQYF. The CDR3 coding sequence is TGTGCCAGCAGACCCTCTAGCGGCCAAGAGACCCAGTACTTC. Drawing the rest from reference TRBV5-4 and TRBJ2-5, the complete variable domain is ETGVTQSPTHLIKTRGQQVTLRCSSQSGHNTVSWYQQALGQGPQFIFQYYREEENGRGNFPPRFSGLQFPNYSSELNVNALELDDSALYLCASRPSSGQETQYFGPGTRLLVL.

V is TRBV27 and J is TRBJ2-3; 9 bases fit TRBD2. CDR3 length: 15 amino acids. V was clipped by 3 bases and J by 6 bases; unmatched bases: 7. Germline loops: CDR1 MNHEY, CDR2 SMNVEV (reference sequence). The CDR3 here is CASSFGGRAGDTQYF. The CDR3 coding sequence is TGTGCCAGCAGTTTCGGCGGGAGGGCCGGTGATACGCAGTATTTT.

The chain employs TRBV28 and TRBJ1-5, with 11 bases identical to TRBD1. Trimming took 5 bases from V and 7 from J; bases not matched to a gene: 7. CDR3 length: 15 residues. The germline V gene has CDR1 MDHEN and CDR2 SYDVKM. The CDR3 coding sequence is TGTGCCAGCAGTGCAGGACAGGGGGCAAGACAGCCCCAGCATTTT. Its translation is CASSAGQGARQPQHF.

This chain links TRBV5-1 with TRBJ2-7, with 7 bases that match TRBD2. In germline, CDR1 is SGHRS, CDR2 YFSETQ. The length of the CDR3 is 14 residues. The V gene end was trimmed by 3 bases and the J gene end by 7 bases; junction bases not matched to a gene: 10. The CDR3 DNA reads as TGCGCCAGCAGCTCTGTCTCGGGGAGGGTGGAGCAGTACTTC. Translating it yields CASSSVSGRVEQYF. Filled out from reference TRBV5-1 and TRBJ2-7, the complete variable domain reads KAGVTQTPRYLIKTRGQQVTLSCSPISGHRSVSWYQQTPGQGLQFLFEYFSETQRNKGNFPGRFSGRQFSNSRSEMNVSTLELGDSALYLCASSSVSGRVEQYFGPGTRLTVT.

In its sample, this clone was seen once. This chain links TRBV29-1 with TRBJ2-2; tentative D call: TRBD1 (6 bases). This CDR3 is built from 14 residues. The ends were cut back, 6 bases at V and 4 bases at J, with 15 bases in the middle. Looked up from germline, CDR1 is SQVTM and CDR2 is ANQGSEA. This chain's CDR3 is CSVTGHQSTGELFF. DNA for the CDR3: TGCAGCGTCACAGGGCATCAAAGCACCGGGGAGCTGTTTTTT.

This clone was recorded a few times. The V and J genes are TRBV11-2 and TRBJ2-7; 8 bases are a match to TRBD2. Trimming cost V 5 bases and J 5 bases; bases outside gene matches: 8. Per germline, CDR1 SGHAT and CDR2 FQNNGV. The CDR3 sequence is 14 residues long. The CDR3: CASSMRGDNDEQYF. In DNA form, the CDR3 reads TGTGCCAGCAGCATGCGGGGGGATAATGACGAGCAGTACTTC.

V gene TRBV5-1 combines with J gene TRBJ2-3; D unresolved. Germline V gene data show CDR1 as SGHRS and CDR2 as YFSETQ. Trimming took 2 bases from V and 2 from J, leaving 9 bases between them. This CDR3 spans 14 amino acids. CDR3 nucleotide sequence: TGCGCCAGCAGCTTTGTCAGTCACACAGATACGCAGTATTTT. It translates to CASSFVSHTDTQYF.

This chain uses TRBV29-1 with TRBJ2-7; the D gene is possibly TRBD1 (5 bases). CDR3 length equals 11 residues. Trimming pared 6 bases from V and 2 bases from J, leaving 8 bases between. CDR1 and CDR2 from the germline V gene are SQVTM and ANQGSEA. The CDR3 sequence is CSVGQTYEQYF. Here the CDR3 DNA reads TGCAGCGTCGGACAAACCTACGAGCAGTACTTC.

The rearrangement links TRBV7-6 to TRBJ2-7, with 7 bases that match TRBD1. V lost 3 bases to trimming and J lost 6 bases; unmatched junction nucleotides: 5. Germline assignment: CDR1 SGHVS and CDR2 FNYEAQ. This CDR3 spans 13 amino acids. The CDR3 sequence is CASSFDRVSEQYF. The CDR3 bases are TGTGCCAGCAGCTTCGACAGGGTATCCGAGCAGTACTTC.

Here the CDR3 reads CASSEGGGTQYF. The CDR3 DNA follows: TGCGCCAGCAGTGAGGGGGGGGGTACGCAGTATTTT. The chain links TRBV10-2 to TRBJ2-3; 7 bases align to TRBD2. Trimming at V came to 2 bases and at J to 8 bases, leaving 1 base not matched to a gene. This CDR3 is built from 12 residues. In germline, CDR1 is WSHSY, CDR2 SAAADI.

The rearrangement uses TRBV14 and TRBJ2-5; tentatively, D is TRBD2 (5 bases). V dropped 0 bases and J dropped 5 bases, with 19 bases sitting between them. Per the germline V gene, CDR1 is SGHDN and CDR2 is FVKESK. The CDR3 totals 17 residues. The CDR3 loop is CASSQDIVGATRETQYF. CDR3 nucleotide sequence: TGTGCCAGCAGCCAAGATATCGTGGGAGCCACCAGGGAGACCCAGTACTTC.

In this sample, this clone turned up a few times. The chain is built from TRBV15 and TRBJ2-7, with 11 bases matching TRBD2. The CDR3 consists of 17 residues. Germline CDR1 and CDR2: LNHNV and YYDKDF (reference sequence). After removal of 0 bases from V and 3 bases from J, the junction contained 7 bases not matched to a gene. The CDR3, as DNA: TGTGCCACCAGCAGAGATTTCCTAGCGGGAGGACTCTACGAGCAGTACTTC. Its translation is CATSRDFLAGGLYEQYF.

This sequence joins TRBV2 and TRBJ1-5, with 7 bases lining up with TRBD1. The V gene's germline CDR1 is SNHLY and CDR2 FYNNEI. The V segment lost 6 bases and the J segment 3 bases; nucleotides outside the gene matches: 11. This CDR3 region has 16 residues. DNA for the CDR3: TGTGCCAGCAGGATCGGGACAGTCGAGCCCAATCAGCCCCAGCATTTT. It encodes CASRIGTVEPNQPQHF.

V usage is TRBV5-1 and J usage is TRBJ2-5; D perhaps matches TRBD2 (6 bases). Germline V gives CDR1 SGHRS, CDR2 YFSETQ. CDR3 length: 16 amino acids. Trimming left V 7 bases short and J 1 base short, with 20 bases between. The CDR3 DNA reads TGCGCCAGCCGGTACGGGGTAGCGGCTGTCCAAGAGACCCAGTACTTC. Amino acid sequence: CASRYGVAAVQETQYF.

The chain is built from TRBV7-9 and TRBJ2-2; D remains ambiguous. In germline, CDR1 is SEHNR, CDR2 FQNEAQ (reference sequence). V was shortened by 5 bases and J by 2 bases, with 15 bases between the two germline ends. The CDR3 is made up of 16 amino acids. The CDR3 region has the DNA TGTGCCAGCAGCCCCCCGACCCAGGTTAACACCGGGGAGCTGTTTTTT. It encodes CASSPPTQVNTGELFF.